This is a list of T cell receptor beta chains from one sample in a study of Tregs in tolerant kidney transplant recipients. Repertoires were generated with immunoSEQ multiplex PCR, while TCRdb's copy carries only in-frame clones and drops some. The table records tens of thousands of clones, around 90% of them present only once. This specimen was Tregs from blood, taken before the transplant. These receptors were obtained from a human donor who received a combined kidney and bone marrow transplant. The CDR3 runs from the conserved cysteine through the conserved F or W. Only some rows state a clone size, as once, few, many or a class for expanded clones.

CDR3 length | V gene | clone size | CDR3 protein
15 | TRBV27 | NA | CASSLRGWGADTQYF
16 | TRBV4-1 | NA | CASSQDFSWATNEQFF
13 | TRBV28 | NA | CAVGQGGHQPQHF
14 | TRBV27 | NA | CASSLRGLAGELFF
16 | TRBV27 | NA | CASSPDAGRLNTEAFF
14 | TRBV7-6 | NA | CASSPGTNQETQYF
11 | TRBV29-1 | NA | CSVRFTGELFF
12 | TRBV7-9 | NA | CASSEANYGYTF
16 | TRBV7-6 | NA | CASSLWTGGDTGELFF
17 | TRBV27 | once | CASSLYLASGRTGELFF
14 | TRBV15 | NA | CATSRDVGKNEQFF